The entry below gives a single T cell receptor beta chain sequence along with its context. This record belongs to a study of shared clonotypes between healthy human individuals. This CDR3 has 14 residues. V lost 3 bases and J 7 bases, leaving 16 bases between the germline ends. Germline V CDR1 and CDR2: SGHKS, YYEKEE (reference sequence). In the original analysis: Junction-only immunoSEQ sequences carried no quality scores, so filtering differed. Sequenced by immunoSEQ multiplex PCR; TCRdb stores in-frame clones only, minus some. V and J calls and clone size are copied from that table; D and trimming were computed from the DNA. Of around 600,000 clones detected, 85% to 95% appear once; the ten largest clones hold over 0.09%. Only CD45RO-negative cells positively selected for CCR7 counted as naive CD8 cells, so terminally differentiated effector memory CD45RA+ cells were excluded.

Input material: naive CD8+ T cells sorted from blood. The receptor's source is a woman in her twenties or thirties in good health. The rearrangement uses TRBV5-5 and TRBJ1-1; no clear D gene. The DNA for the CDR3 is TGTGCCAGCAGCTGGGGAGGCACCGGTAGTGAAGCTTTCTTT. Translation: CASSWGGTGSEAFF. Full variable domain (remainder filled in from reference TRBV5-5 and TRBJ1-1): DAGVTQSPTHLIKTRGQQVTLRCSPISGHKSVSWYQQVLGQGPQFIFQYYEKEERGRGNFPDRFSARQFPNYSSELNVNALLLGDSALYLCASSWGGTGSEAFFGQGTRLTVV.